One sample yielded the 10 T cell receptor beta chains listed below, sequenced in a study of CD8 T cells in ankylosing spondylitis. Findings of the study overall: A TCR beta motif of several highly homologous variants seemed to mark ankylosing spondylitis blood.

TCRdb analysed the 5' RACE reads with MiXCR anew, one entry per CDR3 protein. This sample has roughly 670,000 distinct CDR3 sequences, with about 20% found just once. No antigen has been identified for these receptors. Sample: blood, either unsorted or a sorted T cell fraction (not recorded which). The receptors originated from a male donor with ankylosing spondylitis.

This clonotype showed up just a few times. The chain uses TRBV5-1 and TRBJ1-5; D not certain. Germline values: CDR1 SGHRS, CDR2 YFSETQ. CDR3 length: 14 amino acids. Trimming cost V 0 bases and J 6 bases, with 10 bases left between them. The CDR3 nucleotides read TGCGCCAGCAGCTTGGCTGGGGAATTTCAGCCCCAGCATTTT. Translation: CASSLAGEFQPQHF.

This clonotype came up a few times. This CDR3 reads CATSDSRGRQETQYF. CDR3 nucleotides: TGTGCCACCAGTGATTCTAGGGGGAGACAAGAGACCCAGTACTTC. The genes are TRBV24-1 and TRBJ2-5; maybe TRBD1 (6 bases). The ends were cut back, 2 bases at V and 2 bases at J, with 11 bases in the middle. CDR1 and CDR2 from the germline V gene are KGHDR and SFDVKD. CDR3 length equals 15 residues.

This chain connects TRBV11-2 to TRBJ2-7; 9 positions match TRBD2. Trimming at V came to 1 base and at J to 3 bases, leaving 4 bases not matched to a gene. Germline V CDR1 and CDR2: SGHAT, FQNNGV. The length of the CDR3 is 15 residues. The CDR3 loop reads CASSLAAGGDYEQYF. The CDR3 DNA follows: TGTGCCAGCAGCTTAGCAGCGGGGGGCGACTACGAGCAGTACTTC.

This clonotype has more than one count but fewer than ten. The chain joins TRBV5-6 to TRBJ1-6; D is uncertain. Germline CDR1 and CDR2: SGHDT and YYEEEE. Deletions cut 4 bases from V and 10 bases from J, with 12 bases between. The CDR3 runs 13 residues. The CDR3 coding sequence is TGTGCCAGCAGCCCCGGGTGGGTATCACCCCTCCACTTT. Translation: CASSPGWVSPLHF.

V and J are TRBV10-3 and TRBJ2-2, with TRBD1 matching over 7 bases. Looked up from germline, CDR1 is ENHRY and CDR2 is SYGVKD. The trim removed 2 bases at V and 6 bases at J, leaving 6 bases unmatched. The CDR3 length is 15 residues. The CDR3 sequence: CAISEDNRGPGELFF. In DNA form, the CDR3 reads TGTGCCATCAGTGAGGACAACAGGGGCCCCGGGGAGCTGTTTTTT.

This clonotype was seen a few times. The chain links TRBV10-2 to TRBJ2-7; 13 bases align to TRBD2. This CDR3 has 15 amino acids. The V and J ends lost 6 bases and 2 bases, in that order; junction bases with no gene match: 4. The germline V gene has CDR1 WSHSY and CDR2 SAAADI. In DNA form, the CDR3 reads TGCGCCAGCAGGGCTGGGACTAGCGGGACCTACGAGCAGTACTTC. Translated: CASRAGTSGTYEQYF.

This clonotype was detected a few times. The genes are TRBV20-1 and TRBJ1-4; 10 bases agree with TRBD1. CDR3 length equals 12 residues. The germline CDR1 and CDR2 sequences are DFQATT and SNEGSKA (reference sequence). CDR3 loop: CIFRDRGEKLFF. CDR3 bases: TGCATTTTTCGGGACAGGGGTGAAAAACTGTTTTTT.

The chain combines TRBV27 with TRBJ2-3, with D tentatively TRBD1 or TRBD2 (5 bases each). The CDR3 is 15 residues long. Trimming left V 5 bases short and J 3 bases short, with 15 bases between. Germline V gene lookup returns CDR1 MNHEY and CDR2 SMNVEV (reference sequence). In DNA form, the CDR3 reads TGTGCCAGCAGTATCAGGGACCCGGGGACAGATACGCAGTATTTT. Translated, it gives CASSIRDPGTDTQYF.

This clonotype has just a few counts. The rearrangement uses TRBV4-1 and TRBJ2-1, with TRBD2 matching over 8 bases. This CDR3 region has 15 residues. Germline values: CDR1 MGHRA, CDR2 YSYEKL. Unmatched junction bases numbered 7, after V lost 5 bases and J lost 4 bases. Written as DNA, the CDR3 is TGCGCCAGCAGCGAGACGGGGGGGCCTTACAATGAGCAGTTCTTC. As protein: CASSETGGPYNEQFF.

In its sample, this clonotype was seen a few times. The chain joins TRBV20-1 to TRBJ1-6, with D unresolved. Germline CDR1 is DFQATT and CDR2 is SNEGSKA (reference sequence). The CDR3 has 14 residues. V was pared by 5 bases and J by 6 bases, with 14 bases between. The CDR3 DNA reads as TGCAGTGCTGAGGCGGGAAAGACTAATTCACCCCTCCACTTT. Translation gives CSAEAGKTNSPLHF.